The clone carrying this T cell receptor (beta chain) appeared a few times. Repertoires were generated with immunoSEQ multiplex PCR, while TCRdb's copy carries only in-frame clones and drops some. This sample has some 50,000 clones; about 70% occur once, and the top ten carry roughly a tenth. This sample stems from a study of T cell clones after liver transplantation. Thawed unstimulated PBMCs were FACS-sorted by CD3, CD4 and CD8 into two populations. This CDR3 is 13 amino acids long. Germline V gives CDR1 GTSNPN, CDR2 SVGIG (reference sequence). J gave up 4 bases and V 5 bases, and 7 bases lay outside the gene matches.

The chain couples TRBV30 to TRBJ1-1, with 7 bases lining up with TRBD1. This TCR was sampled from a human patient who received a liver transplant. The T cells may come from the graft donor. Specimen: CD4+ T cells from blood, collected at the 22-month timepoint. The CDR3 sequence is CAWDDRVITEAFF. In DNA, the CDR3 is TGTGCCTGGGATGACAGGGTAATCACTGAAGCTTTCTTT.